One sample yielded the 25 T cell receptor beta chains listed below, sequenced in a study of shared clonotypes between healthy human individuals. TCRdb keeps only in-frame clones here, not all; method: immunoSEQ multiplex PCR. The table records millions of clones, 85% to 95% of them present only once. The naive CD8 population came from CD45RO-negative cells selected for CCR7, without terminally differentiated effector memory CD45RA+ cells. The sample consisted of naive CD8+ T cells from PBMCs. These receptors were obtained from a man aged 18 to 29 in good health. Some clones in this sample may be carry-over from other donors' samples.

The J gene is TRBJ1-4, the V gene TRBV27; D perhaps matches TRBD1 (6 bases). Germline-derived CDR1 and CDR2 are MNHEY and SMNVEV (reference sequence). The CDR3 spans 18 residues. Trimming took off 5 bases at V and 5 bases at J, with 24 bases between the two ends. CDR3 in DNA: TGTGCCAGCAGTATAAAGGTTGGGGTGGGGGCGTTGAATGAAAAACTGTTTTTT. As protein: CASSIKVGVGALNEKLFF.

The chain combines TRBV7-9 with TRBJ1-2; 10 nucleotides align to TRBD1. The V segment lost 7 bases and the J segment 8 bases; nucleotides outside the gene matches: 10. This CDR3 has 14 residues. In germline, CDR1 is SEHNR, CDR2 FQNEAQ (reference sequence). This chain's CDR3 is CASTAGTGAWGYTF. The CDR3 region has the DNA TGTGCCAGCACGGCCGGGACAGGGGCGTGGGGCTACACCTTC.

This chain uses TRBV25-1 with TRBJ2-1; D remains ambiguous. Germline assignment: CDR1 MGHDK and CDR2 SYGVNS. The CDR3 is 14 residues long. V gave up 6 bases and J gave up 6 bases, with 15 bases separating them. The CDR3 region has the DNA TGTGCCAGCAGGGGGTCATGGGCCGCCAATGAGCAGTTCTTC. It is translated as CASRGSWAANEQFF.

This clone was seen only once. This chain uses TRBV5-1 with TRBJ2-3; 8 bases are shared with TRBD2. Germline values: CDR1 SGHRS, CDR2 YFSETQ. V trimming: 7 bases; J trimming: 3 bases; junction bases outside the gene matches: 13. CDR3 size: 16 residues. CDR3 sequence: CASDYKAGAGTDTQYF. Written as DNA, the CDR3 is TGCGCCAGCGATTATAAAGCGGGAGCGGGGACAGATACGCAGTATTTT.

The V call is TRBV6-5, the J call TRBJ1-2; D is perhaps TRBD1 (5 bases). Germline CDR1 MNHEY, CDR2 SVGAGI. This CDR3 comprises 13 residues. The V and J ends lost 10 bases and 6 bases respectively, with 18 bases between them. CDR3: CATHSPGHHGYTF. The CDR3 DNA is TGTGCCACCCACAGTCCGGGGCATCATGGCTACACCTTC.

The J gene is TRBJ2-1, the V gene TRBV6-6; the D gene is possibly TRBD1 (7 bases). The V gene lost 0 bases and the J gene lost 9 bases, with 15 bases spanning the gap. The length of the CDR3 is 15 residues. Germline CDR1 and CDR2: MNHNY and SVGAGI (reference sequence). The CDR3 DNA reads as TGTGCCAGCAGTTACTCGAAGGACTACAGGGGTGAGCAGTTCTTC. Protein sequence: CASSYSKDYRGEQFF.

The V gene is TRBV4-1, the J gene TRBJ2-7; 7 nucleotides match TRBD2. V gave up 3 bases and J gave up 4 bases; unmatched junction bases: 12. The CDR3 is 16 residues long. Germline values: CDR1 MGHRA, CDR2 YSYEKL. Here the CDR3 DNA reads TGCGCCAGCAGCCATTCACGGGCGGGAGAAGGGTACGAGCAGTACTTC. This sequence encodes CASSHSRAGEGYEQYF.

This clone was seen just once. This CDR3 is also generated by other DNA sequences in the sample. V is TRBV7-9 and J is TRBJ2-7; 8 bases line up with TRBD2. The CDR3 has 13 residues. Germline V CDR1 and CDR2: SEHNR, FQNEAQ (reference sequence). The V and J ends lost 5 bases and 1 base, in that order; junction bases with no gene match: 1. CDR3 residues: CASSPGGSYEQYF. As DNA, the CDR3 is TGTGCCAGCAGCCCGGGGGGGTCCTACGAGCAGTACTTC.

The gene calls are TRBV28 and TRBJ1-2, with 7 bases aligning to TRBD1. From germline, CDR1 is MDHEN and CDR2 SYDVKM. This CDR3 contains 15 residues. Trimming cost V 6 bases and J 2 bases; bases outside gene matches: 9. CDR3 sequence: CASSPRGQRNYGYTF. As DNA, the CDR3 is TGTGCCAGCAGCCCAAGGGGACAGAGGAACTATGGCTACACCTTC.

This clone was counted a few times. The chain employs TRBV7-8 and TRBJ2-7; tentatively, D is TRBD2 (6 bases). Deletions cut 4 bases from V and 4 bases from J, with 14 bases between. From germline, CDR1 is SGHVS and CDR2 FQNEAQ. The CDR3 is 14 amino acids. The CDR3 sequence is CASSSRESSYEQYF. DNA of the CDR3: TGTGCCAGCAGCTCACGGGAGTCTAGTTACGAGCAGTACTTC.

The V gene is TRBV28, the J gene TRBJ2-3; D is ambiguous. This CDR3 is built from 12 residues. Germline-derived CDR1 and CDR2 are MDHEN and SYDVKM. V gave up 5 bases and J gave up 6 bases, with 9 bases separating them. The CDR3 sequence is CASSRRVDTQYF. CDR3 DNA: TGTGCCAGCAGTCGTAGGGTGGATACGCAGTATTTT.

For the CDR3, the DNA is TGTGCCAGCAGCTTCAGCGGGCGGGAGAGGACAGATACGCAGTATTTT. Its translation is CASSFSGRERTDTQYF. This sequence joins TRBV11-2 and TRBJ2-3; TRBD2 agrees at 7 bases. Germline V CDR1 and CDR2: SGHAT, FQNNGV. The CDR3 extends over 16 amino acids. V shed 3 bases, J shed 3 bases, and the junction held 9 bases outside the gene matches.

Note on this clone: The sample carries other DNA sequences with the same CDR3. The gene calls are TRBV5-4 and TRBJ2-7; 7 bases are a match to TRBD1. The V gene's germline CDR1 is SGHNT and CDR2 YYREEE (reference sequence). CDR3 length: 13 amino acids. Germline trimming cut 2 bases from V and 3 bases from J; bases unmatched to any gene: 2. CDR3 region: CASSFRDSYEQYF. In nucleotides, the CDR3 is TGTGCCAGCAGCTTTAGGGACAGCTACGAGCAGTACTTC.

This sequence joins TRBV28 and TRBJ2-1; D possibly corresponds to TRBD2 (6 bases). The CDR3 is 16 amino acids. The V gene lost 5 bases and the J gene lost 0 bases, with 14 bases spanning the gap. CDR1 and CDR2 (germline): MDHEN, SYDVKM. CDR3 in DNA: TGTGCCAGCAGTACCTCTAGCGAAAACTCCTACAATGAGCAGTTCTTC. Its protein is CASSTSSENSYNEQFF.

Turning to this clone: Additional DNA sequences in this sample encode the identical CDR3. V and J are TRBV6-1 and TRBJ2-7, with 7 bases matching TRBD2. This CDR3 contains 15 residues. Germline V gene sequence: CDR1 MNHNS, CDR2 SASEGT. V was clipped by 1 base and J by 2 bases; unmatched bases: 5. The CDR3 bases are TGTGCCAGCAGTGAAGGCGCGGGGGTCACCTACGAGCAGTACTTC. Encoded protein: CASSEGAGVTYEQYF.

This clone has only one observation. The chain links TRBV11-2 to TRBJ2-5; D is unresolved. This CDR3 region has 12 residues. Germline CDR1 and CDR2: SGHAT and FQNNGV. Trimming took 3 bases from V and 6 from J, leaving 8 bases between them. CDR3: CASSFITKTQYF. The CDR3 DNA follows: TGTGCCAGCAGCTTTATTACGAAGACCCAGTACTTC.

This chain connects TRBV9 to TRBJ2-2; 10 nucleotides match TRBD1. Germline CDR1 SGDLS, CDR2 YYNGEE. The CDR3 runs to 15 residues. J was trimmed by 5 bases and V by 4 bases; bases with no gene match: 5. CDR3 nucleotides: TGTGCCAGCAGCCCGAGGACAGGGGGGACCGGGGAGCTGTTTTTT. Residues: CASSPRTGGTGELFF.

The chain joins TRBV11-3 to TRBJ2-2, with 8 bases identical to TRBD1. Unmatched junction bases numbered 11, after V lost 1 base and J lost 4 bases. CDR1 and CDR2 (germline): SGHNT, YENEEA. CDR3 length: 18 amino acids. The CDR3 sequence is CASSLGGWGQAVTGELFF. The CDR3 DNA is TGTGCCAGCAGCTTAGGGGGATGGGGACAGGCGGTCACCGGGGAGCTGTTTTTT.

The chain recombines TRBV19 with TRBJ2-1; 8 bases are shared with TRBD2. This CDR3 region has 16 residues. Germline assignment: CDR1 LNHDA and CDR2 SQIVND (reference sequence). The trim removed 6 bases at V and 6 bases at J, leaving 13 bases unmatched. The CDR3 loop reads CASRPGGGTPLNEQFF. The CDR3 nucleotides read TGTGCCAGTAGACCTGGCGGGGGGACCCCCCTCAATGAGCAGTTCTTC.

CDR3 coding DNA: TGTGCCAGCAGTCGGGCGTACCAAGAGACCCAGTACTTC. Encoded protein: CASSRAYQETQYF. The chain uses TRBV6-5 and TRBJ2-5, with D unresolved. The V end lost 5 bases, the J end lost 0 bases, and 7 bases lay between the germline ends. The length of the CDR3 is 13 residues. In germline, CDR1 is MNHEY, CDR2 SVGAGI.

The V and J genes are TRBV13 and TRBJ2-7; D might be TRBD1 or TRBD2, each matching 5 bases. The CDR3 spans 17 residues. Looked up from germline, CDR1 is PRHDT and CDR2 is FYEKMQ (reference sequence). Trimming cost V 5 bases and J 5 bases, with 25 bases left between them. In nucleotides, the CDR3 is TGTGCCAGCAGCGGACAAGACCCCGGGACGGCGCTGGACGAGCAGTACTTC. It is translated as CASSGQDPGTALDEQYF.

The J gene is TRBJ1-5, the V gene TRBV5-5; the D gene is possibly TRBD1 (5 bases). CDR1 is SGHKS, CDR2 YYEKEE, per germline (reference sequence). The length of the CDR3 is 14 residues. Trimming removed 2 bases from V and 5 bases from J, with 11 bases in between. CDR3 nucleotide sequence: TGTGCCAGCAGCTTACTCCAGGGCCATCAGCCCCAGCATTTT. Translating it yields CASSLLQGHQPQHF.

The chain joins TRBV7-9 to TRBJ2-7; no clear D. The V gene's germline CDR1 is SEHNR and CDR2 FQNEAQ (reference sequence). The V and J ends lost 1 base and 2 bases respectively, with 9 bases between them. The length of the CDR3 is 14 residues. The CDR3 reads CASSLGSGTYEQYF. For the CDR3, the DNA is TGTGCCAGCAGCTTAGGGTCCGGAACCTACGAGCAGTACTTC.

The chain employs TRBV14 and TRBJ2-2; D ambiguous. The CDR3 totals 13 residues. Germline V gene sequence: CDR1 SGHDN, CDR2 FVKESK. V was clipped by 4 bases and J by 5 bases, with 8 bases between them. CDR3: CASSRSRTGELFF. Here the CDR3 DNA reads TGTGCCAGCAGCCGAAGTAGGACCGGGGAGCTGTTTTTT.

The J gene is TRBJ2-5, the V gene TRBV28; D tentatively fits TRBD1 or TRBD2 (5 bases each). CDR3 length equals 13 residues. Trimming cost V 6 bases and J 7 bases, with 15 bases left between them. Per the germline V gene, CDR1 is MDHEN and CDR2 is SYDVKM. CDR3 in amino acids: CASSQGFGGTQYF. The CDR3 DNA sequence: TGTGCCAGCAGCCAGGGATTTGGAGGGACCCAGTACTTC.